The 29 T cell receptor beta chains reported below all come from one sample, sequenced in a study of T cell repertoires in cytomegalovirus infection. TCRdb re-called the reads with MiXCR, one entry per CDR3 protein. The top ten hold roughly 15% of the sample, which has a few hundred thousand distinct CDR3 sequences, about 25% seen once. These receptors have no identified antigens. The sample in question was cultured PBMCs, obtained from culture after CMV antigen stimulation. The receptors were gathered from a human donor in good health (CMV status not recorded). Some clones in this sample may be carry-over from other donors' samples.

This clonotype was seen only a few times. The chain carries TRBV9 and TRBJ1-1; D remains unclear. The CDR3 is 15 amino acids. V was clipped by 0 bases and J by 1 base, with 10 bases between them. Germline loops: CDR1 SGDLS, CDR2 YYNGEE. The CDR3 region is CASSVGSLGNTEAFF. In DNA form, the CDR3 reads TGTGCCAGCAGCGTAGGGTCCCTGGGGAACACTGAAGCTTTCTTT.

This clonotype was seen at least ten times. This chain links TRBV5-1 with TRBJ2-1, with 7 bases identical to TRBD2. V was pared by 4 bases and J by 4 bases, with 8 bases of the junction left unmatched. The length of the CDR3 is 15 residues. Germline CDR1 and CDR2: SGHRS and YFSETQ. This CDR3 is CASSPREGWYNEQFF. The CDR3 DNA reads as TGCGCCAGCAGCCCGAGGGAGGGGTGGTACAATGAGCAGTTCTTC.

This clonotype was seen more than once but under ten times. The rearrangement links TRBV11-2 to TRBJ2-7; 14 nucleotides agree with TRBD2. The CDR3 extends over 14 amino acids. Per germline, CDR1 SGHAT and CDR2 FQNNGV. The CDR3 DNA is TGTGCCAGCAGATTAGGGACTAGCGGGAGAGAGCAGTACGTC. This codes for CASRLGTSGREQYV.

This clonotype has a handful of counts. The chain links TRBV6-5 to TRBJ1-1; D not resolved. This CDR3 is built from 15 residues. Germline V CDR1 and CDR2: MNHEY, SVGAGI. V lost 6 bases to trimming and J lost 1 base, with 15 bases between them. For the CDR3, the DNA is TGTGCCAGCAGCCGACTTACGGCAGGGAACACTGAAGCTTTCTTT. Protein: CASSRLTAGNTEAFF.

In nucleotides, the CDR3 is TGTGCCAGCAGCCCCGGGACTGTCTACGAGCAGTACTTC. It is translated as CASSPGTVYEQYF. This chain connects TRBV7-8 to TRBJ2-7; D is possibly TRBD2 (6 bases). V was clipped by 5 bases and J by 3 bases, with 11 bases between them. In germline, CDR1 is SGHVS, CDR2 FQNEAQ. CDR3 length: 13 residues.

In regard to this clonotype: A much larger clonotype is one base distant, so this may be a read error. The CDR3 region has the DNA TGTGCCAGCAGCTATGGGACGGCAAGGGCATTAGGAAACACCATATATTTT. It encodes CASSYGTARALGNTIYF. The V and J genes are TRBV7-2 and TRBJ1-3; weak D call: TRBD1 (5 bases). CDR1 and CDR2 from the germline V gene are SGHTA and FQGNSA. Trimming took off 4 bases at V and 4 bases at J, with 20 bases between the two ends. This CDR3 has 17 residues. Using reference TRBV7-2 and TRBJ1-3 for the parts outside the CDR3, the full variable domain is GAGVSQSPSNKVTEKGKDVELRCDPISGHTALYWYRQSLGQGLEFLIYFQGNSAPDKSGLPSDRFSAERTGGSVSTLTIQRTQQEDSAVYLCASSYGTARALGNTIYFGEGSWLTVV.

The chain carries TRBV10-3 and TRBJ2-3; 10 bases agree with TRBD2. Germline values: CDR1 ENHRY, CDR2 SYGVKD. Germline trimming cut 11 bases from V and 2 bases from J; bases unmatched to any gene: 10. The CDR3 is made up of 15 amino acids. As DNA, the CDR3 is TGTGCCGCTAGCGGGAGTCGAAGTTACACAGATACGCAGTATTTT. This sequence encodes CAASGSRSYTDTQYF.

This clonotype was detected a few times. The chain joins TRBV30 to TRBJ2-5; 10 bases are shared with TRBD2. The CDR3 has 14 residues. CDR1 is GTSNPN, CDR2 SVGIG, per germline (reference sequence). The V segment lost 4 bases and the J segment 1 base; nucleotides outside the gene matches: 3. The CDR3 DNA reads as TGTGCCTGGAACGGACTAGCGGCCCAAGAGACCCAGTACTTC. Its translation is CAWNGLAAQETQYF.

The CDR3 is CASSHPHNYNEQFF. CDR3 nucleotides: TGTGCCAGCAGTCACCCTCATAACTACAATGAGCAGTTCTTC. V is TRBV6-5 and J is TRBJ2-1, with unresolved D. With 5 bases removed from V and 3 bases from J, the gap between germline ends came to 11 bases. This CDR3 has 14 amino acids. Germline CDR1 reads MNHEY; CDR2 reads SVGAGI.

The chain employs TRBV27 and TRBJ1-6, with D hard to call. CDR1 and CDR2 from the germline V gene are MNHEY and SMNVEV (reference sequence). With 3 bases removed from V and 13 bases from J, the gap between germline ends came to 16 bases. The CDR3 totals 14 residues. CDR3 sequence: CASSFGSHREPLHF. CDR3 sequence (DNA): TGTGCCAGCAGTTTCGGTTCCCACCGGGAGCCCCTCCACTTT.

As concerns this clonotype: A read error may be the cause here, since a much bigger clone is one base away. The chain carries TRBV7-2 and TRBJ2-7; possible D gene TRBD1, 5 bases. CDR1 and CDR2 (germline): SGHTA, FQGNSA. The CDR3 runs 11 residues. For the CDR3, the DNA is TGTGCCAACAGCAACAGGTACGAGCAGTACTTC. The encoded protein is CANSNRYEQYF.

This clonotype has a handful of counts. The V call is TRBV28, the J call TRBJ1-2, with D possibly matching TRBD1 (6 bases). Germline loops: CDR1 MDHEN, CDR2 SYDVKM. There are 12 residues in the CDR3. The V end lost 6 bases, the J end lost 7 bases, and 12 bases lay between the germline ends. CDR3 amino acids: CASSRKGGGYTF. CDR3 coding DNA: TGTGCCAGCAGCCGGAAAGGGGGTGGCTACACCTTC.

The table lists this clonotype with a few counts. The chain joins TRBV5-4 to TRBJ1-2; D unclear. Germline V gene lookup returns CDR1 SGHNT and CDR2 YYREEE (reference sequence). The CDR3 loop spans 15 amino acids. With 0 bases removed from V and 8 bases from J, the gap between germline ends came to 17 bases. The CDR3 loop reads CASSLGVDTRRGYTF. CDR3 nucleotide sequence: TGTGCCAGCAGCTTGGGTGTTGACACCCGGAGGGGCTACACCTTC. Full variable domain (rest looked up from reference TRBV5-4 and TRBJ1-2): ETGVTQSPTHLIKTRGQQVTLRCSSQSGHNTVSWYQQALGQGPQFIFQYYREEENGRGNFPPRFSGLQFPNYSSELNVNALELDDSALYLCASSLGVDTRRGYTFGSGTRLTVV.

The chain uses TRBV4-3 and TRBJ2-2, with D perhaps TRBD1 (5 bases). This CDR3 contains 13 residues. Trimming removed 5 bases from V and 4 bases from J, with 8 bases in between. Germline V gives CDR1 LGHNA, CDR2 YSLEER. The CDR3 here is CASSAQGTGELFF. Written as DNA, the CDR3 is TGCGCCAGCAGCGCCCAGGGCACCGGGGAGCTGTTTTTT.

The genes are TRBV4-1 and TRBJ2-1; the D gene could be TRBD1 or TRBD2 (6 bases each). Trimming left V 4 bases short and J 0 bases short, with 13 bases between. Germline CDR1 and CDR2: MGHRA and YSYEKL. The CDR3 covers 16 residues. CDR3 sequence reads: CASSPRGQSSYNEQFF. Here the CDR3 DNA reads TGCGCCAGCAGCCCCCGGGGGCAGAGCTCCTACAATGAGCAGTTCTTC.

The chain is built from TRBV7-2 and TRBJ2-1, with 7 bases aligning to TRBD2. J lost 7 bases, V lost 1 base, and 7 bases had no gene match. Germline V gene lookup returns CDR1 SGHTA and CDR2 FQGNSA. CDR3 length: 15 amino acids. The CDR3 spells CASSLVAGEINEQFF. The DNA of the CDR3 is TGTGCCAGCAGCTTAGTGGCGGGAGAGATTAATGAGCAGTTCTTC. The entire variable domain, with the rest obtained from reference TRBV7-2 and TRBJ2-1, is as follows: GAGVSQSPSNKVTEKGKDVELRCDPISGHTALYWYRQSLGQGLEFLIYFQGNSAPDKSGLPSDRFSAERTGGSVSTLTIQRTQQEDSAVYLCASSLVAGEINEQFFGPGTRLTVL.

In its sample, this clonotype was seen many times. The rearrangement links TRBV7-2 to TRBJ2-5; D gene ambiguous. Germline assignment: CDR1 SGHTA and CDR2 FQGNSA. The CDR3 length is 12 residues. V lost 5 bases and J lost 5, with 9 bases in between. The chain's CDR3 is CASSTFQETQYF. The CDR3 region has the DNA TGTGCCAGCAGCACCTTTCAGGAGACCCAGTACTTC.

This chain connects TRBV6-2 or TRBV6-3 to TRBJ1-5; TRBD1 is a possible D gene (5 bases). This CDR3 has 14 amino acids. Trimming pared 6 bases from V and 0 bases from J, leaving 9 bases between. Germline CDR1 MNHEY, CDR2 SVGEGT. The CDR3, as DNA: TGTGCCAGCAGGCCGAGGGGTAGCAATCAGCCCCAGCATTTT. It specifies CASRPRGSNQPQHF.

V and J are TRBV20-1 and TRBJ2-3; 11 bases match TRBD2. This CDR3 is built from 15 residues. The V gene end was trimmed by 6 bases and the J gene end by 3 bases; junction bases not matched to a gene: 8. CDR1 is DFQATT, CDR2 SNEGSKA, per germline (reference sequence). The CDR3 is CSAQILAGVTDTQYF. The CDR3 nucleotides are TGCAGTGCCCAGATACTAGCGGGAGTTACAGATACGCAGTATTTT.

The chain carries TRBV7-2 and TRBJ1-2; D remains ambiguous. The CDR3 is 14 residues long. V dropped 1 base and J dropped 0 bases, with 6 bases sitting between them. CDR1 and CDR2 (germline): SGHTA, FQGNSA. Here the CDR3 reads CASSLVSANYGYTF. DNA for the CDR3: TGTGCCAGCAGCTTAGTTTCCGCTAACTATGGCTACACCTTC. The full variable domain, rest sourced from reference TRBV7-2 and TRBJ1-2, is GAGVSQSPSNKVTEKGKDVELRCDPISGHTALYWYRQSLGQGLEFLIYFQGNSAPDKSGLPSDRFSAERTGGSVSTLTIQRTQQEDSAVYLCASSLVSANYGYTFGSGTRLTVV.

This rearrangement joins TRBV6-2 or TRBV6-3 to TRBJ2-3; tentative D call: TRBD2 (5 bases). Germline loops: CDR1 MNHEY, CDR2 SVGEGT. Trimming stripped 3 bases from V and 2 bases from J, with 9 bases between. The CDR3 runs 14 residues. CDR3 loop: CASSYGLFTDTQYF. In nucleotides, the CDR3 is TGTGCCAGCAGTTATGGACTTTTCACAGATACGCAGTATTTT.

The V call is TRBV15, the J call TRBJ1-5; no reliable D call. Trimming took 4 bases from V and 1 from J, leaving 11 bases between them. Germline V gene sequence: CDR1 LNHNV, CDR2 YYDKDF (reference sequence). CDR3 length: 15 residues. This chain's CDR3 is CATSITGGSNQPQHF. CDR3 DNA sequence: TGTGCCACCAGCATTACTGGCGGCAGCAATCAGCCCCAGCATTTT.

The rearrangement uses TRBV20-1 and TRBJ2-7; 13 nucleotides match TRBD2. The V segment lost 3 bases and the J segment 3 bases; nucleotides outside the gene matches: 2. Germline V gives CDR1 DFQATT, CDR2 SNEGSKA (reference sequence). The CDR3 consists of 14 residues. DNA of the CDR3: TGCAGTGCTAGTCGACTAGCGGGAGGCTACGAGCAGTACGTC. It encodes CSASRLAGGYEQYV.

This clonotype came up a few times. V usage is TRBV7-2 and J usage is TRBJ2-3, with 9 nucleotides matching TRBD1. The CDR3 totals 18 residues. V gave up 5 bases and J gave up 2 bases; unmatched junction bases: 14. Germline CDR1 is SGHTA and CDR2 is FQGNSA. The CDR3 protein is CASSGATGQGRYTDTQYF. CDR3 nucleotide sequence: TGTGCCAGCAGCGGCGCGACGGGACAGGGAAGATACACAGATACGCAGTATTTT.

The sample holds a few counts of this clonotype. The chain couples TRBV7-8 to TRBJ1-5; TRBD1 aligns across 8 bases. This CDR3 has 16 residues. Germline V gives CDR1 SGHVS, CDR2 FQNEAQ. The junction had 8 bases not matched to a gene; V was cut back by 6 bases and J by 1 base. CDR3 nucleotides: TGTGCCAGCAGTTCCGGACAGGGAAGGAGCAATCAGCCCCAGCATTTT. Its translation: CASSSGQGRSNQPQHF.

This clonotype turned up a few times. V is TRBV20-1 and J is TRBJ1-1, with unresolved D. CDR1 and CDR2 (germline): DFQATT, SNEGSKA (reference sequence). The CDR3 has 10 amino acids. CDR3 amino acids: CSLWGTEAFF. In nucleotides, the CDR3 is TGCAGCCTATGGGGCACTGAAGCTTTCTTT.

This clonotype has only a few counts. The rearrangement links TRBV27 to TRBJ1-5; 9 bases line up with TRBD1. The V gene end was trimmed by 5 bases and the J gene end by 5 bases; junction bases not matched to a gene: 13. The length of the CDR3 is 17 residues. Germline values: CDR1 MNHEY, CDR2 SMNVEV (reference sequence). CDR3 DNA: TGTGCCAGCAGTACCCGGACAGGGGTAGAGCGACATCAGCCCCAGCATTTT. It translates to CASSTRTGVERHQPQHF.

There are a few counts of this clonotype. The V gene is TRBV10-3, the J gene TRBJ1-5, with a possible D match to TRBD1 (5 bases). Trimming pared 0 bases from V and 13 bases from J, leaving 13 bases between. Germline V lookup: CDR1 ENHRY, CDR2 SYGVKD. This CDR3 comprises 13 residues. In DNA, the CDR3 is TGTGCCATCAGTGAGTCTGTCCAGAGGGGTCAGCATTTT. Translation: CAISESVQRGQHF.

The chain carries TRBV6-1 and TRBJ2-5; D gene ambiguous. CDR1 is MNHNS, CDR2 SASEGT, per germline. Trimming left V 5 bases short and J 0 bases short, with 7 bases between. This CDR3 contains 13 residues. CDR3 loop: CASSPADQETQYF. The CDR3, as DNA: TGTGCCAGCAGTCCAGCAGACCAAGAGACCCAGTACTTC.